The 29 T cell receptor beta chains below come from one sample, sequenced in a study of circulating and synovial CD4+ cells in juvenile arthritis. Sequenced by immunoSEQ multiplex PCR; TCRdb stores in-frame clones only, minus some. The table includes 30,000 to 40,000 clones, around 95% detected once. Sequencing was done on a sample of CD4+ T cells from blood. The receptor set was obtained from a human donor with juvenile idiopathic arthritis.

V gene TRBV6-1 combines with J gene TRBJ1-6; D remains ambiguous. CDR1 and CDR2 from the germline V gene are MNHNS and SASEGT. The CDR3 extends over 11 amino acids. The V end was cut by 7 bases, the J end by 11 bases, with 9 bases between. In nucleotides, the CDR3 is TGTGCCAGCATGCGCGCGCCACCCCTCCACTTT. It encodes CASMRAPPLHF.

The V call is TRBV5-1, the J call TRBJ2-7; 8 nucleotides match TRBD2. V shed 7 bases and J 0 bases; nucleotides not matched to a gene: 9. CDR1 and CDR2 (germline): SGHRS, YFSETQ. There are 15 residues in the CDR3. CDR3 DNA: TGCGCCAGCGCATACGGGAGGGCCGGCTCCTACGAGCAGTACTTC. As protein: CASAYGRAGSYEQYF.

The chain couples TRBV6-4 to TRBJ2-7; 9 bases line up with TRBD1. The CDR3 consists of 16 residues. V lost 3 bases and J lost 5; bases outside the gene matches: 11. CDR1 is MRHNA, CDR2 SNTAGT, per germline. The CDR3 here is CASSDRPGQGINEQYF. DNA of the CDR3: TGTGCCAGCAGTGATCGTCCAGGACAGGGGATAAACGAGCAGTACTTC.

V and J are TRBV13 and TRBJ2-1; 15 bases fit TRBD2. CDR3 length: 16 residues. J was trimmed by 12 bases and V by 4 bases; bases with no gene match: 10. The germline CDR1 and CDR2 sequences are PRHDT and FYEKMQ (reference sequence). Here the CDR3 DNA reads TGTGCCAGCAGCTACCGACAGGAGGGACTAGCGGGAGGGCAGTTCTTC. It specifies CASSYRQEGLAGGQFF.

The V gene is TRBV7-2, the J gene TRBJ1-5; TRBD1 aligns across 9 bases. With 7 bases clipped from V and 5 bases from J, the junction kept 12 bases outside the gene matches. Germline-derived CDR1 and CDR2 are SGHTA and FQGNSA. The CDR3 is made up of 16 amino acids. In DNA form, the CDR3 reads TGTGCCAGCACCCCCGCGGACAGGGGATTCTATCAGCCCCAGCATTTT. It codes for CASTPADRGFYQPQHF.

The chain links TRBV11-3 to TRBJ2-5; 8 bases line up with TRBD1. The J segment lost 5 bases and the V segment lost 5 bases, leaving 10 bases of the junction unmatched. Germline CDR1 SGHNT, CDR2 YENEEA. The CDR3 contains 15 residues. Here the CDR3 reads CASSLGTGDRETQYF. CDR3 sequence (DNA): TGTGCCAGCAGCCTGGGGACAGGCGACCGGGAGACCCAGTACTTC.

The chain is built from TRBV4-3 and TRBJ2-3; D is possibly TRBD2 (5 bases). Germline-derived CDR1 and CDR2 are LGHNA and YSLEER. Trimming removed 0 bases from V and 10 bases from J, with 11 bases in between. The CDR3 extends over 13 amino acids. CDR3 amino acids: CASSQDVPSPQYF. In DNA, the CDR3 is TGCGCCAGCAGCCAAGATGTACCTAGCCCGCAGTATTTT.

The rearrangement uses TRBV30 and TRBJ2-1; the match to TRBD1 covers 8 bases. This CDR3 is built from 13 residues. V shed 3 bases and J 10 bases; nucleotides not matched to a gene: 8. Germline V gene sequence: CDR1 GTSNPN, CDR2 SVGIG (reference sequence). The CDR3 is CAWSYQGAGEQFF. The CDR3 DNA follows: TGTGCCTGGAGCTACCAGGGGGCCGGGGAGCAGTTCTTC.

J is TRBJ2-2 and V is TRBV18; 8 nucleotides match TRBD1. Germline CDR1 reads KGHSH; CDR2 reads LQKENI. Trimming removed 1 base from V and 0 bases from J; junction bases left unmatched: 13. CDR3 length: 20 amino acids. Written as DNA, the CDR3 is TGTGCCAGCTCACCACGCGGACAGGGAAGAGCTTTTGCGAACACCGGGGAGCTGTTTTTT. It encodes CASSPRGQGRAFANTGELFF.

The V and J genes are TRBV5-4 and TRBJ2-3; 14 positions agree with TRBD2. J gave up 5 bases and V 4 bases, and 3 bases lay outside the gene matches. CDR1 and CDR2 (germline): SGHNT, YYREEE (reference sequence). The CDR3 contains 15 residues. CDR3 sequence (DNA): TGTGCCAGCAGCCCTGGACTAGCGGGAGGAGATACGCAGTATTTT. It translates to CASSPGLAGGDTQYF.

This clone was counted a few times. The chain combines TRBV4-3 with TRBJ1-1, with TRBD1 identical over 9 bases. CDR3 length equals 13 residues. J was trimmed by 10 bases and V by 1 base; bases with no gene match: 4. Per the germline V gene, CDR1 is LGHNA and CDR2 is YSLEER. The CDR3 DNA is TGCGCCAGCAGCCAAGGGGGGACAGGGTCAGCTTTCTTT. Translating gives CASSQGGTGSAFF.

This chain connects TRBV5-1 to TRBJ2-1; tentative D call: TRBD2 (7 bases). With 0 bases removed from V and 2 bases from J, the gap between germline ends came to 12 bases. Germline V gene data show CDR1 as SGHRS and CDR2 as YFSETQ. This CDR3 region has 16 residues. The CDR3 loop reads CASSLEGGGPYNEQFF. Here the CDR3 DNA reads TGCGCCAGCAGCTTGGAGGGGGGAGGGCCCTACAATGAGCAGTTCTTC. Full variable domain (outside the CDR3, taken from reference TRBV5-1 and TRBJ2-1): KAGVTQTPRYLIKTRGQQVTLSCSPISGHRSVSWYQQTPGQGLQFLFEYFSETQRNKGNFPGRFSGRQFSNSRSEMNVSTLELGDSALYLCASSLEGGGPYNEQFFGPGTRLTVL.

Here the CDR3 DNA reads TGTGCCAGCAGTTATAACTTAATGACAGGGGGCGCCAGGGTAACTAATGAAAAACTGTTTTTT. It codes for CASSYNLMTGGARVTNEKLFF. This chain links TRBV6-7 with TRBJ1-4, with 10 positions matching TRBD1. TRBV6-7 is an ORF for which the function is uncertain. The junction had 17 bases not matched to a gene; V was cut back by 3 bases and J by 1 base. The CDR3 totals 21 residues.

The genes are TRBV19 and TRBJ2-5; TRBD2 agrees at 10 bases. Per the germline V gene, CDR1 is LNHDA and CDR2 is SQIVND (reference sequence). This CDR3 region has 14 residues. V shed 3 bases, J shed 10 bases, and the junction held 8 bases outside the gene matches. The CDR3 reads CASSMGTSEGGQYF. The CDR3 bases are TGTGCCAGTAGTATGGGGACTAGCGAAGGAGGCCAGTACTTC.

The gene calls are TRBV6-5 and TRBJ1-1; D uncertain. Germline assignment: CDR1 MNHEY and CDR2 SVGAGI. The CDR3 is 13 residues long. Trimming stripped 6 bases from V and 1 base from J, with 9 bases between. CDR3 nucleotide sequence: TGTGCCAGCAGACGAGGTGGGAACACTGAAGCTTTCTTT. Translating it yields CASRRGGNTEAFF.

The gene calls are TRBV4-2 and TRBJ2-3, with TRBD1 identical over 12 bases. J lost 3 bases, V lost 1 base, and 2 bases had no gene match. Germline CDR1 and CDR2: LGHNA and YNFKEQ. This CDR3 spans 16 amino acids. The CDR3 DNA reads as TGTGCCAGCAGCCAAGGGGACAGGGGGCCGACAGATACGCAGTATTTT. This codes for CASSQGDRGPTDTQYF.

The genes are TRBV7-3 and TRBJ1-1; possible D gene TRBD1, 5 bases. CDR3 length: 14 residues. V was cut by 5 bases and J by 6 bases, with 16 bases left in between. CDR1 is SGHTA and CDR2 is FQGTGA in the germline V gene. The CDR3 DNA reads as TGTGCCAGCAGCCCCAGGAGGGACGGCGCTGAAGCTTTCTTT. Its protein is CASSPRRDGAEAFF.

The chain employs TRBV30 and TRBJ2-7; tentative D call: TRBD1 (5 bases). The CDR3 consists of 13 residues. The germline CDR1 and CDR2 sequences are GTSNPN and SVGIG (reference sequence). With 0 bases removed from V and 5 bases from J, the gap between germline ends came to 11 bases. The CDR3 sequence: CAWSVRADNEQYF. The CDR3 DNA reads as TGTGCCTGGAGTGTACGGGCGGACAACGAGCAGTACTTC.

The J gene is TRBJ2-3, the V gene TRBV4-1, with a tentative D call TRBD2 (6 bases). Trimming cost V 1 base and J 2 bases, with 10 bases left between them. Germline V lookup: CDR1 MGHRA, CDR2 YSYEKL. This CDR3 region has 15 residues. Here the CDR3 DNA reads TGCGCCAGCAGCCAAGCGGGAGAGCTCACAGATACGCAGTATTTT. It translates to CASSQAGELTDTQYF.

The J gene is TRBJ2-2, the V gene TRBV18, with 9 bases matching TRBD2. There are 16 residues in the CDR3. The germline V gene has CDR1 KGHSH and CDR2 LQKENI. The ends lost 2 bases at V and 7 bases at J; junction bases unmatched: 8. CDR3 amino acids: CASSPVSGRAFGELFF. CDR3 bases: TGTGCCAGCTCACCAGTTAGCGGGAGAGCTTTCGGGGAGCTGTTTTTT.

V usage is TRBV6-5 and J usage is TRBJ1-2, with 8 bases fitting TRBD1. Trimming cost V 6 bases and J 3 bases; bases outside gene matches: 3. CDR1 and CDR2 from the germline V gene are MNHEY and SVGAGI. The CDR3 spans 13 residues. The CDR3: CASRDRGYYGYTF. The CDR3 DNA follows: TGTGCCAGCAGAGACAGGGGCTACTATGGCTACACCTTC.

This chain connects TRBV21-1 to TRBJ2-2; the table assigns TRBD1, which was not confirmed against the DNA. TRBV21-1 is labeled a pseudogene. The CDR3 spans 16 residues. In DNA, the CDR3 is TGTGCCAGCAGCATGGGGCCGGGACAAGTCACCGGGGAGCTGTTTTTT. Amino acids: CASSMGPGQVTGELFF.

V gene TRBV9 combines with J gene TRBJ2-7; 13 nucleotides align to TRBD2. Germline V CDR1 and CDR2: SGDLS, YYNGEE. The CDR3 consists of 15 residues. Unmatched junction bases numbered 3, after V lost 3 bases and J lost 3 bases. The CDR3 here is CASSDGLAGVYEQYF. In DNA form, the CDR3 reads TGTGCCAGCAGCGACGGACTAGCGGGAGTCTACGAGCAGTACTTC.

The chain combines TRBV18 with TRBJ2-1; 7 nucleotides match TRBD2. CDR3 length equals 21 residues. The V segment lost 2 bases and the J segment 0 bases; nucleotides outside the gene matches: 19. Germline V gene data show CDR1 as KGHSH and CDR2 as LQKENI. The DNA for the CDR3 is TGTGCCAGCTCACCATCTCTGTTGAGGAGCGGGACCACGAGCTCCTACAATGAGCAGTTCTTC. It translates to CASSPSLLRSGTTSSYNEQFF.

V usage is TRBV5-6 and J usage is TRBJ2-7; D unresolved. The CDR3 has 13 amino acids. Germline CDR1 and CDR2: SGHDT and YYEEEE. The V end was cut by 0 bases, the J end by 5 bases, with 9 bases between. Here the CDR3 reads CASSLGQVHEQYF. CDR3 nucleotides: TGTGCCAGCAGCTTGGGACAAGTTCACGAGCAGTACTTC.

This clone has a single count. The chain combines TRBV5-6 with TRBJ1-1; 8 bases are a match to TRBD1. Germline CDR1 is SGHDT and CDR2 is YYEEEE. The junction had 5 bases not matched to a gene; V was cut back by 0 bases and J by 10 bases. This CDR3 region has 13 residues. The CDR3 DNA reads TGTGCCAGCAGCTTGGGCCACAGGGGGGGAGCTTTCTTT. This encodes CASSLGHRGGAFF. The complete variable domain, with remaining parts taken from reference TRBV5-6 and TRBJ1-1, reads DAGVTQSPTHLIKTRGQQVTLRCSPKSGHDTVSWYQQALGQGPQFIFQYYEEEERQRGNFPDRFSGHQFPNYSSELNVNALLLGDSALYLCASSLGHRGGAFFGQGTRLTVV.

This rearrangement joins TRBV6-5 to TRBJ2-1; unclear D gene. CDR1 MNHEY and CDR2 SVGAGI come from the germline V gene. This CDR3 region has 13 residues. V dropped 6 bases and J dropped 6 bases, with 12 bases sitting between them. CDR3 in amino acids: CASSRGDVNEQFF. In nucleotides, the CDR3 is TGTGCCAGCAGCCGAGGAGATGTCAATGAGCAGTTCTTC.

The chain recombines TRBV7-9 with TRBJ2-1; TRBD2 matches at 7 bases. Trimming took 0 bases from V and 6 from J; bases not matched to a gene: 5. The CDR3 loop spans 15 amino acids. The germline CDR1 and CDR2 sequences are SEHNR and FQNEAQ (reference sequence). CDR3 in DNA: TGTGCCAGCAGCTTAGCGGGAGGGCGTGGCAATGAGCAGTTCTTC. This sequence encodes CASSLAGGRGNEQFF.

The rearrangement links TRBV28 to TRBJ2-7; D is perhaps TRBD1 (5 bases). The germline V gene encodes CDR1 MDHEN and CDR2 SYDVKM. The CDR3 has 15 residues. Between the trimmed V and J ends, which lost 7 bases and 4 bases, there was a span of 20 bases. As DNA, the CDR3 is TGTGCCAGCACCATCCCCCAGGGCGGAATTTACGAGCAGTACTTC. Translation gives CASTIPQGGIYEQYF. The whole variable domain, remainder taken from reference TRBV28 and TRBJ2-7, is DVKVTQSSRYLVKRTGEKVFLECVQDMDHENMFWYRQDPGLGLRLIYFSYDVKMKEKGDIPEGYSVSREKKERFSLILESASTNQTSMYLCASTIPQGGIYEQYFGPGTRLTVT.